Sequencing of this TCR beta chain was carried out in a study of OX40 agonist ivuxolimab in advanced cancers. Regarding the study as a whole: With doses of 0.1-3.0 mg/kg, partial responders showed among the lowest clonal expansion. Mean expanded clone counts were higher in CD8+ than CD4+ T cells. At 0.1 to 3.0 mg/kg, CD4+ and CD8+ blood T cells expanded clonally by week 6.

Looked up from germline, CDR1 is MDHEN and CDR2 is SYDVKM. This CDR3 region has 13 residues. The trim removed 3 bases at V and 7 bases at J, leaving 5 bases unmatched. Comments on this clone: Its target is unknown.

Here immunoSEQ multiplex PCR was the method, and the copy in TCRdb shows in-frame clones only, minus some. The repertoire holds around 63,000 clones, about nine tenths seen once, with approximately 1% in the top ten. The receptor was isolated from an adult with an advanced solid tumor such as melanoma, head and neck, liver or kidney cancer. This sample comprised CD4+ or CD8+ T cells sorted from blood, obtained in a trial of the OX40 agonist ivuxolimab. The gene calls are TRBV28 and TRBJ1-1; 7 bases match TRBD1. The CDR3 DNA sequence: TGTGCCAGCAGTTTCGGACAGGCGATTGAAGCTTTCTTT. It encodes CASSFGQAIEAFF.